The 27 T cell receptor beta chains below all came from one sample that was sequenced in a study of blood T cell repertoires in COVID-19. Clones were read by immunoSEQ multiplex PCR, and TCRdb kept only the in-frame ones, dropping some. The data show approximately 210,000 clones, with roughly 86% seen just once and roughly 8% held by the top ten. Sequencing input: peripheral blood. The receptors shown here come from a woman between 45 and 65 years old with active or convalescent COVID-19.

The J gene is TRBJ1-6, the V gene TRBV10-2; 7 bases align to TRBD1. Germline V gene lookup returns CDR1 WSHSY and CDR2 SAAADI. The V and J ends lost 0 bases and 9 bases, in that order; junction bases with no gene match: 8. The CDR3 totals 16 residues. This CDR3 reads CASSESRTGSSSPLHF. Here the CDR3 DNA reads TGCGCCAGCAGTGAGTCGCGGACAGGTTCTTCTTCACCCCTCCACTTT.

The chain is built from TRBV19 and TRBJ1-2; 11 nucleotides match TRBD1. Germline trimming cut 3 bases from V and 8 bases from J; bases unmatched to any gene: 5. The CDR3 is 14 amino acids. CDR1 LNHDA and CDR2 SQIVND come from the germline V gene (reference sequence). The DNA of the CDR3 is TGTGCCAGTAGTATCGGACAGGGGGCCAGAGGCTACACCTTC. It specifies CASSIGQGARGYTF. Based on the CDR3 plus reference TRBV19 and TRBJ1-2, the full variable domain is DGGITQSPKYLFRKEGQNVTLSCEQNLNHDAMYWYRQDPGQGLRLIYYSQIVNDFQKGDIAEGYSVSREKKESFPLTVTSAQKNPTAFYLCASSIGQGARGYTFGSGTRLTVV.

V and J are TRBV7-2 and TRBJ1-5; D ambiguous. CDR1 is SGHTA, CDR2 FQGNSA, per germline. V gave up 2 bases and J gave up 11 bases, with 10 bases separating them. The CDR3 length is 12 residues. CDR3 coding DNA: TGTGCCAGCAGCTTAAGCCGGACTACCCAGCATTTT. Protein product: CASSLSRTTQHF.

The chain recombines TRBV4-1 with TRBJ2-1; TRBD1 matches 10 bases. Trimming removed 1 base from V and 5 bases from J; junction bases left unmatched: 17. CDR1 MGHRA and CDR2 YSYEKL come from the germline V gene. This CDR3 region has 20 residues. CDR3 residues: CASSQAADRGRKRPNNEQFF. CDR3 nucleotide sequence: TGCGCCAGCAGCCAAGCCGCAGACAGGGGGCGGAAGCGGCCTAACAATGAGCAGTTCTTC.

V gene TRBV10-2 combines with J gene TRBJ1-1, with unresolved D. Trimming shortened V by 6 bases and J by 0 bases, and 5 bases separated the two germline ends. CDR1 is WSHSY and CDR2 is SAAADI in the germline V gene. The CDR3 length is 12 residues. CDR3: CASRQMNTEAFF. CDR3 bases: TGCGCCAGCAGACAGATGAACACTGAAGCTTTCTTT.

The gene calls are TRBV2 and TRBJ2-1; D gene uncertain. The CDR3 is made up of 11 amino acids. V was cut by 9 bases and J by 7 bases, with 10 bases left in between. Germline CDR1 and CDR2: SNHLY and FYNNEI. CDR3 nucleotide sequence: TGTGCCAGGCGCTCTCAAAATGAGCAGTTCTTC. This codes for CARRSQNEQFF.

For this clone: Other DNA sequences within the sample encode an identical CDR3. The V call is TRBV6-6, the J call TRBJ1-1; D gene ambiguous. The germline gives CDR1 MNHNY, CDR2 SVGAGI (reference sequence). This CDR3 contains 14 residues. V lost 6 bases, J lost 0 bases, and 11 bases lay in between. The CDR3, as DNA: TGTGCCAGCAGCTCGGGAGGGATGAACACTGAAGCTTTCTTT. It yields the protein CASSSGGMNTEAFF.

This clone was counted a few times. J is TRBJ1-2 and V is TRBV3-1 (or the pseudogene TRBV3-2); no reliable D call. The CDR3 extends over 15 amino acids. V gave up 4 bases and J gave up 0 bases, with 12 bases separating them. Germline CDR1 reads LGHDT; CDR2 reads YNNKEL (reference sequence). The CDR3 bases are TGTGCCAGCAGCCGAGGAGGGAGGGCTAACTATGGCTACACCTTC. It codes for CASSRGGRANYGYTF.

Turning to this clone: Sequence at one end of the junction differs from germline and may be a read error. The V gene is TRBV5-1, the J gene TRBJ2-4, with TRBD2 matching over 11 bases. This CDR3 has 16 residues. Germline CDR1 reads SGHRS; CDR2 reads YFSETQ. For the CDR3, the DNA is TGCGCCAGCAGGTTGGGACTAGCGGTAGCCAAAAACATTCAGTACTTC. Its translation is CASRLGLAVAKNIQYF.

This chain links TRBV27 with TRBJ1-2; D remains unclear. The V gene lost 8 bases and the J gene lost 0 bases, with 13 bases spanning the gap. Germline-derived CDR1 and CDR2 are MNHEY and SMNVEV (reference sequence). CDR3 size: 14 residues. This CDR3 reads CASGLASANYGYTF. The CDR3 bases are TGTGCCAGCGGACTCGCCTCGGCTAACTATGGCTACACCTTC.

The chain is built from TRBV15 and TRBJ2-3; 11 nucleotides align to TRBD1. The germline gives CDR1 LNHNV, CDR2 YYDKDF (reference sequence). The CDR3 contains 16 residues. V shed 3 bases and J 3 bases; nucleotides not matched to a gene: 5. The CDR3: CATSSHRDRGTDTQYF. The CDR3 DNA sequence: TGTGCCACCAGCAGTCACCGGGACAGGGGGACAGATACGCAGTATTTT.

The rearrangement links TRBV27 to TRBJ1-2; perhaps TRBD1 as D (5 bases). This CDR3 is 16 amino acids long. Trimming took off 0 bases at V and 5 bases at J, with 16 bases between the two ends. CDR1 is MNHEY, CDR2 SMNVEV, per germline (reference sequence). The CDR3 DNA reads as TGTGCCAGCAGTTTATCGTTCTCGCGACAGCAGTATGGCTACACCTTC. Protein: CASSLSFSRQQYGYTF.

The chain employs TRBV7-9 and TRBJ2-5; the match to TRBD1 covers 11 bases. V gave up 5 bases and J gave up 2 bases; unmatched junction bases: 1. CDR1 and CDR2 from the germline V gene are SEHNR and FQNEAQ (reference sequence). The length of the CDR3 is 14 residues. The CDR3 loop reads CASSRDRGQETQYF. CDR3 nucleotide sequence: TGTGCCAGCAGCCGGGACAGGGGGCAAGAGACCCAGTACTTC.

This clone was seen once. This chain uses TRBV7-2 with TRBJ2-2; 7 positions match TRBD2. Looked up from germline, CDR1 is SGHTA and CDR2 is FQGNSA. The V segment lost 2 bases and the J segment 5 bases; nucleotides outside the gene matches: 14. The CDR3 has 18 residues. The CDR3 is CASSLQVLAAPRTGELFF. The CDR3, as DNA: TGTGCCAGCAGCTTACAGGTGCTAGCGGCCCCTAGGACCGGGGAGCTGTTTTTT.

The chain recombines TRBV2 with TRBJ2-1; 8 bases are a match to TRBD2. Germline CDR1 SNHLY, CDR2 FYNNEI. Trimming cost V 5 bases and J 4 bases; bases outside gene matches: 10. This CDR3 is 16 amino acids long. The CDR3 DNA sequence: TGTGCCAGCAGTTATTATAGCGGGATTATGTACAATGAGCAGTTCTTC. This sequence encodes CASSYYSGIMYNEQFF.

The chain recombines TRBV19 with TRBJ1-5; 8 bases agree with TRBD1. The CDR3 contains 14 residues. Trimming at V came to 7 bases and at J to 5 bases, leaving 7 bases not matched to a gene. CDR1 is LNHDA and CDR2 is SQIVND in the germline V gene (reference sequence). In DNA, the CDR3 is TGTGCCAGTAATGACAGGGGCGCAGATCAGCCCCAGCATTTT. Translating it yields CASNDRGADQPQHF. The full variable domain, completed using reference TRBV19 and TRBJ1-5, is DGGITQSPKYLFRKEGQNVTLSCEQNLNHDAMYWYRQDPGQGLRLIYYSQIVNDFQKGDIAEGYSVSREKKESFPLTVTSAQKNPTAFYLCASNDRGADQPQHFGDGTRLSIL.

This clone showed up just once. The chain has TRBV5-1 and TRBJ1-2; tentatively, D is TRBD1 (5 bases). This CDR3 has 16 amino acids. CDR1 is SGHRS and CDR2 is YFSETQ in the germline V gene. Trimming left V 0 bases short and J 7 bases short, with 19 bases between. The CDR3, as DNA: TGCGCCAGCAGCTTGGCCAAGCCGCAGGGATCCAGTGGCTACACCTTC. Protein sequence: CASSLAKPQGSSGYTF.

The count of this clone is one. The chain couples TRBV2 to TRBJ1-5, with 9 nucleotides matching TRBD1. J lost 7 bases, V lost 6 bases, and 7 bases had no gene match. The CDR3 contains 14 residues. The germline CDR1 and CDR2 sequences are SNHLY and FYNNEI. The CDR3 region has the DNA TGTGCCAGCAGGGACAGGGGATCGGAGCAGCCCCAGCATTTT. Protein: CASRDRGSEQPQHF. The full variable domain, with the rest looked up from reference TRBV2 and TRBJ1-5, is EPEVTQTPSHQVTQMGQEVILRCVPISNHLYFYWYRQILGQKVEFLVSFYNNEISEKSEIFDDQFSVERPDGSNFTLKIRSTKLEDSAMYFCASRDRGSEQPQHFGDGTRLSIL.

The chain joins TRBV7-3 to TRBJ2-1; 15 positions match TRBD2. The germline CDR1 and CDR2 sequences are SGHTA and FQGTGA. Germline trimming cut 2 bases from V and 10 bases from J; bases unmatched to any gene: 9. The CDR3 is 17 amino acids. The CDR3 DNA follows: TGTGCCAGCAGCTTATTGAGCGGACTAGCGGGAGGGGGCGAGCAGTTCTTC. Its protein product is CASSLLSGLAGGGEQFF.

The chain joins TRBV15 to TRBJ2-3, with a possible D match to TRBD1 (6 bases). From germline, CDR1 is LNHNV and CDR2 YYDKDF (reference sequence). There are 14 residues in the CDR3. Trimming shortened V by 4 bases and J by 5 bases, and 13 bases separated the two germline ends. CDR3 in DNA: TGTGCCACCAGCAAGGGCAGGGGTAGAGATACGCAGTATTTT. This sequence encodes CATSKGRGRDTQYF. The full variable domain, completed using reference TRBV15 and TRBJ2-3, is DAMVIQNPRYQVTQFGKPVTLSCSQTLNHNVMYWYQQKSSQAPKLLFHYYDKDFNNEADTPDNFQSRRPNTSFCFLDIRSPGLGDTAMYLCATSKGRGRDTQYFGPGTRLTVL.

The chain joins TRBV2 to TRBJ1-1; tentative D call: TRBD1 (5 bases). The CDR3 is 14 amino acids. The V and J ends lost 6 bases and 0 bases respectively, with 11 bases between them. CDR1 is SNHLY, CDR2 FYNNEI, per germline. The CDR3 is CASRTVTVNTEAFF. The CDR3 region has the DNA TGTGCCAGCAGGACAGTCACAGTGAACACTGAAGCTTTCTTT.

The chain links TRBV19 to TRBJ1-1; 7 bases fit TRBD1. Germline CDR1 and CDR2: LNHDA and SQIVND (reference sequence). V lost 9 bases to trimming and J lost 2 bases; unmatched junction nucleotides: 6. This CDR3 contains 13 residues. CDR3 loop: CASRTGYNTEAFF. CDR3 nucleotides: TGTGCCAGCAGGACAGGTTATAACACTGAAGCTTTCTTT.

The chain employs TRBV10-3 and TRBJ1-3, with D unresolved. Germline assignment: CDR1 ENHRY and CDR2 SYGVKD. Trimming took off 8 bases at V and 0 bases at J, with 11 bases between the two ends. This CDR3 comprises 14 residues. The CDR3 DNA is TGTGCCATCCAATCAGGATACTCTGGAAACACCATATATTTT. Amino acid sequence: CAIQSGYSGNTIYF.

The chain combines TRBV5-4 with TRBJ2-1; 7 bases agree with TRBD2. There are 18 residues in the CDR3. V shed 2 bases, J shed 1 base, and the junction held 12 bases outside the gene matches. Germline V gene sequence: CDR1 SGHNT, CDR2 YYREEE (reference sequence). The CDR3 region has the DNA TGTGCCAGCAGCTTCCGACCTAGTGGGAGGGAGTCCTACAATGAGCAGTTCTTC. Its protein product is CASSFRPSGRESYNEQFF.

The chain is built from TRBV20-1 and TRBJ2-1, with unresolved D. This CDR3 contains 11 residues. Looked up from germline, CDR1 is DFQATT and CDR2 is SNEGSKA (reference sequence). Trimming shortened V by 1 base and J by 5 bases, and 3 bases separated the two germline ends. Here the CDR3 DNA reads TGCAGTGCTAGAGTCAACAATGAGCAGTTCTTC. This encodes CSARVNNEQFF.

The chain is built from TRBV19 and TRBJ1-2; D remains ambiguous. The germline V gene has CDR1 LNHDA and CDR2 SQIVND (reference sequence). This CDR3 is built from 14 residues. V shed 5 bases and J shed 0 bases, with 10 bases lying between them. CDR3 nucleotide sequence: TGTGCCAGTAGTGTCCCCGGGACTAACTATGGCTACACCTTC. Encoded protein: CASSVPGTNYGYTF.

J is TRBJ1-3 and V is TRBV3-1 (or the pseudogene TRBV3-2), with a possible D match to TRBD1 (6 bases). The CDR3 contains 14 residues. Trimming shortened V by 3 bases and J by 4 bases, and 10 bases separated the two germline ends. CDR1 LGHDT and CDR2 YNNKEL come from the germline V gene (reference sequence). CDR3 amino acids: CASSHQGSGNTIYF. As DNA, the CDR3 is TGTGCCAGCAGCCACCAGGGGTCGGGAAACACCATATATTTT.